This T cell receptor (beta chain) stems from a study of blood T cell repertoires in COVID-19. Turning to the study itself: Both acute and convalescent COVID-19 samples were obtained from the United States, Italy and Spain. T cells, B-cell-depleted T cells, or PBMCs provided the cDNA or gDNA that served as material.

In the authors' workflow: Amplification of reference gene primers was used by the study to estimate nucleated cell counts. Clones were sequenced by immunoSEQ multiplex PCR, and TCRdb holds only the in-frame ones, with some missing. Clone size and V and J calls were adopted from that table, with D and trimming inferred from the DNA. The sample records 180,000 or so clones, 75% to 90% being singletons. The CDR3 spans 14 residues. CDR1 and CDR2 from the germline V gene are MNHEY and SMNVEV (reference sequence). V dropped 5 bases and J dropped 1 base, with 9 bases sitting between them. Sequenced sample: peripheral blood. The chain joins TRBV27 to TRBJ1-3; D uncertain. The TCR comes from a woman in her sixties or seventies with acute or convalescent COVID-19. CDR3 DNA sequence: TGTGCCAGCAGTCCCCGCCGGTCTGGAAACACCATATATTTT. Its protein is CASSPRRSGNTIYF.